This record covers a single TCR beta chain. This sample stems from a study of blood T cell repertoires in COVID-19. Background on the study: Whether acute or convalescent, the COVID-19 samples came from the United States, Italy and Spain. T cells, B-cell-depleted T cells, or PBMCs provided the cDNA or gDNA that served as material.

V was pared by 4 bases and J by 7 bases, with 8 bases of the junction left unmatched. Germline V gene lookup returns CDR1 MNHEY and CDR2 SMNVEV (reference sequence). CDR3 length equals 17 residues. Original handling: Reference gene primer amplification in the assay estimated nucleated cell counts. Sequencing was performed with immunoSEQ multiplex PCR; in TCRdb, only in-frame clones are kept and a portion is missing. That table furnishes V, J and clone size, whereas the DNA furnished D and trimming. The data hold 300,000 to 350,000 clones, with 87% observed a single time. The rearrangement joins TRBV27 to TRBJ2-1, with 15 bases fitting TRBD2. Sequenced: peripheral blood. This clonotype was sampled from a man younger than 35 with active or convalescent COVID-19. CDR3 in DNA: TGTGCCAGCAGTTCACGGACTAGCGGGAGGGCCAAGAATGAGCAGTTCTTC. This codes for CASSSRTSGRAKNEQFF.